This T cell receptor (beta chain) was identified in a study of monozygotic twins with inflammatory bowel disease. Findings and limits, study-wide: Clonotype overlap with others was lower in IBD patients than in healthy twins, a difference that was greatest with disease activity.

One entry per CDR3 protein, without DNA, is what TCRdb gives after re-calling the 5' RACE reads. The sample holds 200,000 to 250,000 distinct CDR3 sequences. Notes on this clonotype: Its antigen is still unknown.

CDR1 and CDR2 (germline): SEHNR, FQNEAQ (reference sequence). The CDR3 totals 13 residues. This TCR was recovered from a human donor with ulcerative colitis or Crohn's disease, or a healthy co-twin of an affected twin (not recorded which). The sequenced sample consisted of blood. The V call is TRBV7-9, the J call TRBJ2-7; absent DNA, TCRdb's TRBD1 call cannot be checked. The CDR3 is CASSGGGSYEQYF.